This T cell receptor beta chain originates from a study of blood T cells in healthy people across ages. Study outcomes and limitations: With naive T cell percentage, TCR beta diversity showed a strong correlation.

The second PCR ran 7 to 11 cycles with a sample-barcoded 5' primer and J-beta primers. MiXCR, run by TCRdb on the 5' RACE reads, gives a single entry per CDR3 protein. Of about 1,600,000 distinct CDR3 sequences listed, about 40% were seen once; the top ten hold 7.9%. The donors, healthy Caucasians from Russia, were aged about 6 to 95. Each sample had at least 6 million PBMCs isolated. With regard to this clonotype: Its antigen is still unknown.

The germline gives CDR1 MGHRA, CDR2 YSYEKL. V shed 1 base and J shed 5 bases, with 12 bases lying between them. The CDR3 extends over 14 amino acids. The chain carries TRBV4-1 and TRBJ2-7; D is undetermined. The specimen was blood. The receptor comes from a woman under 30 in good health. CDR3: CASSQVGRGHEQYF. In DNA, the CDR3 is TGCGCCAGCAGCCAAGTCGGCCGCGGCCACGAGCAGTACTTC.